This T cell receptor beta chain was found in a study of cytomegalovirus exposure and HLA in healthy donors. Primers: 60 Vbeta forward and 13 Jbeta reverse. Repertoires were generated with immunoSEQ multiplex PCR, while TCRdb's copy carries only in-frame clones and drops some. The sample records about 250,000 clones, about 66% being singletons. V lost 0 bases to trimming and J lost 4 bases, with 15 bases between them. Germline loops: CDR1 MGHRA, CDR2 YSYEKL. This CDR3 contains 16 residues. Sequencing was performed on PBMCs. This sequence was found in a female donor in good health and CMV-seronegative. J is TRBJ1-2 and V is TRBV4-1; D is unresolved. The CDR3 DNA is TGCGCCAGCAGCCAAGATATTTCCGGTTCCGGCTATGGCTACACCTTC. This encodes CASSQDISGSGYGYTF.